This T cell receptor (beta chain) was observed in a study of metastatic and nonmetastatic thyroid tumors. As for the study in general: Repertoires from malignant and benign thyroid patients were compared across blood and tumor or nodule tissue.

From germline, CDR1 is MGHRA and CDR2 YSYEKL. Trimming removed 0 bases at V and 7 bases at J, with 16 bases between. CDR3 size: 16 residues. Thyroid surgery was preceded by no treatment in any patient. This clone was seen many times. Its specificity is not known. Notes on the study in general: Benign nodules were reported to have significantly lower TCR beta diversity than malignant thyroid tumors, in blood and tumor.

Source study methods: What underpinned the distant-metastasis classifier for papillary thyroid cancer was the set of CDR3 differences across clinicopathological groups. TCRdb reprocessed the PCR reads using MiXCR. TCRdb's processing, not the authors', yielded these V and J calls. The data contain 25,000 to 30,000 clones, about 3.9% of them singletons. Input material: blood. The origin of this receptor is a female donor with papillary thyroid cancer or a benign thyroid nodule (not recorded which). Some clones in this sample may be carry-over from other donors' samples. The chain links TRBV4-1 to TRBJ1-5; D is uncertain. As DNA, the CDR3 is TGCGCCAGCAGCCAAGATCGGAGTGCAAGCGAACAGCCCCAGCATTTT. Translated: CASSQDRSASEQPQHF.